These T cell receptor beta chains were read from a single sample in a study of cytomegalovirus exposure and HLA in healthy donors. Produced via immunoSEQ multiplex PCR; TCRdb's table is partial and in-frame only. The sample lists 150,000 to 200,000 clones; approximately 78% were seen once. Material for sequencing was PBMCs. All receptors come from a woman in her twenties or thirties in good health and CMV-seropositive. Both conserved end residues are trimmed from each CDR3.

len: 14; v_gene: TRBV19; CDR3aa: ASSILTSGGTDTQY
len: 13; v_gene: TRBV7-6; CDR3aa: ASSASGRVNNEQF
len: 11; v_gene: TRBV5-6; CDR3aa: ASSFPGDAEAF
len: 10; v_gene: TRBV5-6; CDR3aa: ASSLRGSAQH
len: 15; v_gene: TRBV5-1; CDR3aa: ASSLLTSGGSGGTQY
len: 13; v_gene: TRBV5-1; CDR3aa: ASSLASGFYNEQF
len: 10; v_gene: TRBV10-3; CDR3aa: AIGTTQETQY
len: 14; v_gene: TRBV28; CDR3aa: ASSLPGGWMNTEAF
len: 11; v_gene: TRBV7-2; CDR3aa: ASSLIPRDTIY
len: 11; v_gene: TRBV5-5; CDR3aa: ASSWAPEGEAF
len: 14; v_gene: TRBV4-3; CDR3aa: ASSHVTSGRDNEQF
len: 13; v_gene: TRBV7-9; CDR3aa: ASSSAGTGRETQY
len: 14; v_gene: TRBV5-1; CDR3aa: ASSLGQGGGEGEQF
len: 14; v_gene: TRBV28; CDR3aa: ASSSPGARFQETQY
len: 13; v_gene: TRBV9; CDR3aa: ASSVDPYGRETQY
len: 11; v_gene: TRBV28; CDR3aa: ASEGALTQPQH
len: 14; v_gene: TRBV2; CDR3aa: ASSLSGQGNTGELF
len: 12; v_gene: TRBV30; CDR3aa: AWTTDGGPYEQY
len: 13; v_gene: TRBV6-6; CDR3aa: ASSYGGGSTDTQY
len: 14; v_gene: TRBV12-5; CDR3aa: ASGLVAGTGGFEQF